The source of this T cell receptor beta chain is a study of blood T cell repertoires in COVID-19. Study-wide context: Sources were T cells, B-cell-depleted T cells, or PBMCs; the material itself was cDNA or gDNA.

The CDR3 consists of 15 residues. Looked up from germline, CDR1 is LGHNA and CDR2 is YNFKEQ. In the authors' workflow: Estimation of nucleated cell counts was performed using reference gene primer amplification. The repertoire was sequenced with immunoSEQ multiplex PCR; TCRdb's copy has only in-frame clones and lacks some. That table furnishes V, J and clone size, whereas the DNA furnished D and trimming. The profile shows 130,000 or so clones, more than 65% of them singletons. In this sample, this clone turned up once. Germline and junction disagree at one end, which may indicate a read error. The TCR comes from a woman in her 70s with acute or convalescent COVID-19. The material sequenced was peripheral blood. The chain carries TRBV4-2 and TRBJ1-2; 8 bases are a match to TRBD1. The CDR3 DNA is TGTGCCGGCAGCCAAGCGGAGGACAGGGTCGATGGCTACACCTTC. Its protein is CAGSQAEDRVDGYTF.